The rows below give T cell receptor beta chains drawn from one sample of a study of beta chain features in type 1 diabetes. Produced via immunoSEQ multiplex PCR; TCRdb's table is partial and in-frame only. The sample shows 400,000 to 600,000 clones, approximately 28% of them seen only once. The specimen was naive CD4+ T cells from blood. These receptors all stem from a man aged 18 to 30 in good health. Both conserved end residues are part of each CDR3. Each record gives: D gene, V gene, J gene, CDR3 protein. A D gene is named only where the DNA matches it firmly.

D: .; V: TRBV7-9; J: TRBJ2-7; CDR3: CASSLRRAEQYF
D: .; V: TRBV10-1; J: TRBJ1-2; CDR3: CASSADLANGYTF
D: .; V: TRBV5-4; J: TRBJ2-7; CDR3: CASSSGAGSQSEEQYF
D: TRBD2; V: TRBV29-1; J: TRBJ2-5; CDR3: CSGGPRLAGDQETQYF
D: .; V: TRBV30; J: TRBJ1-2; CDR3: CAWTGFNYGYTF
D: .; V: TRBV2; J: TRBJ2-4; CDR3: CASQISGKNIQYF
D: .; V: TRBV7-2; J: TRBJ2-1; CDR3: CASSLVFWTSSYNEQFF
D: .; V: TRBV7-9; J: TRBJ2-5; CDR3: CASRTTEYQETQYF
D: .; V: TRBV7-2; J: TRBJ2-7; CDR3: CASSLVSLTYEQYF
D: .; V: TRBV7-2; J: TRBJ2-7; CDR3: CASSRDWLYEQYF
D: .; V: TRBV30; J: TRBJ2-1; CDR3: CAWSVSRRANEQFF
D: TRBD2; V: TRBV7-2; J: TRBJ2-1; CDR3: CASSFTASGYNEQFF
D: TRBD2; V: TRBV28; J: TRBJ2-2; CDR3: CASRSGSGTGELFF
D: TRBD2; V: TRBV7-9; J: TRBJ2-7; CDR3: CASSPRLAVSYEQYF
D: .; V: TRBV6-5; J: TRBJ2-1; CDR3: CASRRSDEQFF
D: .; V: TRBV5-6; J: TRBJ2-6; CDR3: CASSSTAIRANVLTF
D: TRBD2; V: TRBV29-1; J: TRBJ2-1; CDR3: CSVDRASGHYNEQFF
D: .; V: TRBV30; J: TRBJ2-2; CDR3: CAWSVRGTGELFF
D: TRBD2; V: TRBV7-2; J: TRBJ2-4; CDR3: CASSLGLAGGENIQYF
D: TRBD2; V: TRBV29-1; J: TRBJ2-2; CDR3: CSVGEGLAGGESGELFF
D: .; V: TRBV7-2; J: TRBJ2-1; CDR3: CASSSPGRNEQFF
D: .; V: TRBV6-1; J: TRBJ1-2; CDR3: CASSAGTANYGYTF
D: .; V: TRBV19; J: TRBJ2-7; CDR3: CASSADLTYEQYF
D: TRBD1; V: TRBV7-3; J: TRBJ2-1; CDR3: CASTLDRASYNEQFF
D: .; V: TRBV7-9; J: TRBJ2-5; CDR3: CASSLGQETQYF
D: TRBD1; V: TRBV15; J: TRBJ2-5; CDR3: CATGRDRQETQYF
D: .; V: TRBV11-2; J: TRBJ2-7; CDR3: CASSLVRSYEQYF
D: .; V: TRBV7-9; J: TRBJ2-5; CDR3: CASNRDGMGETQYF
D: .; V: TRBV7-9; J: TRBJ2-7; CDR3: CASSVSGPTDEQYF
D: .; V: TRBV30; J: TRBJ2-1; CDR3: CAWSWRNNEQFF
D: TRBD2; V: TRBV5-4; J: TRBJ2-3; CDR3: CASSYLAGATDTQYF
D: .; V: TRBV7-8; J: TRBJ2-1; CDR3: CASFKGVIEVYNEQFF
D: .; V: TRBV6-6; J: TRBJ2-5; CDR3: CASSYWGLETQYF
D: TRBD1; V: TRBV7-2; J: TRBJ2-3; CDR3: CASSLTGPTDTQYF
D: .; V: TRBV27; J: TRBJ2-7; CDR3: CASRPQGRGAYEQYF
D: .; V: TRBV28; J: TRBJ2-3; CDR3: CASSSQGGTDTQYF
D: TRBD2; V: TRBV29-1; J: TRBJ2-2; CDR3: CSVEITSGRTGELFF
D: .; V: TRBV14; J: TRBJ2-1; CDR3: CASSQGGEQFF
D: .; V: TRBV5-1; J: TRBJ2-6; CDR3: CASSLWSPSGANVLTF
D: .; V: TRBV5-1; J: TRBJ2-2; CDR3: CASSSFSVGELFF
D: .; V: TRBV30; J: TRBJ2-1; CDR3: CAWSPGPARGDEQFF
D: .; V: TRBV7-3; J: TRBJ1-1; CDR3: CASSFRENTEAFF
D: .; V: TRBV9; J: TRBJ2-7; CDR3: CASSGTTRNYEQYF
D: .; V: TRBV30; J: TRBJ2-2; CDR3: CAWGERNTGELFF
D: .; V: TRBV4-1; J: TRBJ2-5; CDR3: CASSPDSWGTQETQYF
D: TRBD2; V: TRBV9; J: TRBJ2-1; CDR3: CASSAPGLVGGNEQFF
D: .; V: TRBV5-1; J: TRBJ2-3; CDR3: CASSLTASTDTQYF